The rows below give T cell receptor beta chains drawn from one sample of a study of T cell repertoires in cytomegalovirus infection. TCRdb redid the calling of the reads with MiXCR, one entry per CDR3 protein. The sample holds more than 150,000 distinct CDR3 sequences, under 25% seen once. Sequencing input: PBMCs. The receptors here all came from a human donor in good health (CMV status not recorded). Some clones in this sample may be carry-over from other donors' samples. Both conserved end residues are part of each CDR3. The D gene is left open where the match is weak. Clone size is given for some rows only: seen once, a few or many times, or a class if the clone is expanded.

.	TRBJ2-1	.	TRBV6-1	TGTGCCAGCACCTCGCACCGGGGAAAGGGCGGTGAGCAGTTCTTC	CASTSHRGKGGEQFF
many	TRBJ2-3	.	TRBV5-4	TGTGCCAGCAGCAGTAGCGAGAGCACAGATACGCAGTATTTT	CASSSSESTDTQYF
.	TRBJ1-2	.	TRBV12-3/TRBV12-4	TGTGCCAGCAGTTTGAAAGAATTCTATGGCTACACCTTC	CASSLKEFYGYTF
many	TRBJ1-3	.	TRBV7-2	TGTGCCAGCAGCTTAATCGGACATAAAAACTCTGGAAACACCATATATTTT	CASSLIGHKNSGNTIYF
.	TRBJ1-5	TRBD1	TRBV7-2	TGTGCCAGCAGCTTAACCACAGGGGCATTGGGTCAGCCCCAGCATTTT	CASSLTTGALGQPQHF
.	TRBJ1-1	.	TRBV5-6	TGTGCCGGAGGTTATAGCTTGAGCACTGAAGCTTTCTTT	CAGGYSLSTEAFF
.	TRBJ2-2	.	TRBV7-9	TGTGCCAGCAGCGGGACCGACCCGAACACCGGGGAGCTGTTTTTT	CASSGTDPNTGELFF
few	TRBJ1-4	TRBD1	TRBV20-1	TGCAGTGCTAGAGATCGGGGCAGGGGGGGTGAAAAACTGTTTTTT	CSARDRGRGGEKLFF
.	TRBJ1-4	.	TRBV2	TGTGCCAGCAGTGGAACAAGCCCTAAAAGAGGAGAAAAACTGTTTTTT	CASSGTSPKRGEKLFF
few	TRBJ1-4	.	TRBV12-5	TGTGCTAGTGGCTACGCCCAGGGTTTCGGAGAAAAACTGTTTTTT	CASGYAQGFGEKLFF